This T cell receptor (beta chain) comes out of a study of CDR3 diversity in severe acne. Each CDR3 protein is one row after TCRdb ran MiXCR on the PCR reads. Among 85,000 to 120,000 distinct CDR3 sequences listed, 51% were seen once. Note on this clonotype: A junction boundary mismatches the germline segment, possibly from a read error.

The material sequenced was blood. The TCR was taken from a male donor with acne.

CDR3 DNA: TGTGCCAGCAGCCCACAGGGTTTC. Translating gives CASSPQGF. This chain joins TRBV27 and TRBJ2-1; D is perhaps TRBD1 (6 bases). CDR3 length: 8 residues. Germline V gene sequence: CDR1 MNHEY, CDR2 SMNVEV (reference sequence).